The 6 T cell receptor beta chains reported below all come from one sample, sequenced in a study of Graves' ophthalmopathy and Graves' hyperthyroidism. TCR beta CDR3 amplification used RNA transcripts. The first round was an RT-PCR with HTBI primers, and the second round was a multiplex PCR. Using its own MiXCR run on the multiplex PCR reads, TCRdb lists one record per CDR3 protein. This table has about 620,000 distinct CDR3 sequences, approximately 22% appearing once. The sample taken for sequencing was peripheral blood. Receptor source: a woman between 18 and 29 years old with stable Graves' hyperthyroidism. Some clones in this sample may be carry-over from other donors' samples.

This clonotype was detected ten times or more. This chain joins TRBV12-3 or TRBV12-4 and TRBJ2-7; tentatively, D is TRBD2 (5 bases). The V end was cut by 6 bases, the J end by 6 bases, with 12 bases between. The CDR3 consists of 12 residues. CDR3 nucleotide sequence: TGTGCCAGCAGCTTAACGGGGAGCGAGCAGTACTTC. It is translated as CASSLTGSEQYF.

This clonotype was observed at least ten times. The gene calls are TRBV15 and TRBJ2-5, with TRBD1 as a possible D gene (5 bases). V dropped 1 base and J dropped 4 bases, with 13 bases sitting between them. The CDR3 covers 15 residues. Germline V CDR1 and CDR2: LNHNV, YYDKDF (reference sequence). CDR3 sequence (DNA): TGTGCCACCAGCAGAGTGGCAGGGCGCACAGAGACCCAGTACTTC. Its protein is CATSRVAGRTETQYF. The entire variable domain, with the rest obtained from reference TRBV15 and TRBJ2-5, is as follows: DAMVIQNPRYQVTQFGKPVTLSCSQTLNHNVMYWYQQKSSQAPKLLFHYYDKDFNNEADTPDNFQSRRPNTSFCFLDIRSPGLGDTAMYLCATSRVAGRTETQYFGPGTRLLVL.

The rearrangement joins TRBV10-2 to TRBJ2-7; a weak D match, TRBD2 (5 bases). Germline V CDR1 and CDR2: WSHSY, SAAADI. V was trimmed by 3 bases and J by 3 bases, leaving 15 bases between them. The CDR3 extends over 15 amino acids. The DNA of the CDR3 is TGCGCCAGCAGTGATCGGCTAGCTCACTACTACGAGCAGTACTTC. Protein sequence: CASSDRLAHYYEQYF.

The chain recombines TRBV4-2 with TRBJ2-5; possibly TRBD1 or TRBD2 for D (6 bases each). Germline CDR1 is LGHNA and CDR2 is YNFKEQ. Trimming pared 1 base from V and 2 bases from J, leaving 14 bases between. The CDR3 spans 16 residues. DNA for the CDR3: TGTGCCAGCAGCCAAGCCTCCCAGGGGAGGCAAGAGACCCAGTACTTC. This gives the protein CASSQASQGRQETQYF.

This clonotype was counted ten times or more. The chain uses TRBV10-2 and TRBJ1-6; D is unclear. The germline V and J ends were trimmed by 8 bases and 8 bases, with 10 bases remaining between them. This CDR3 comprises 12 residues. Germline loops: CDR1 WSHSY, CDR2 SAAADI. CDR3 nucleotides: TGCGCCAGCCAGACCGGGGATTCACCCCTCCACTTT. This sequence encodes CASQTGDSPLHF.

The rearrangement links TRBV9 to TRBJ1-2; 8 bases align to TRBD1. After removal of 0 bases from V and 4 bases from J, the junction contained 2 bases not matched to a gene. This CDR3 has 14 amino acids. In germline, CDR1 is SGDLS, CDR2 YYNGEE. The CDR3 here is CASSVDDRGYGYTF. The CDR3 DNA is TGTGCCAGCAGCGTAGACGACAGGGGCTATGGCTACACCTTC.